This T cell receptor beta chain was recorded in a study of radiation and T cells in renal cell carcinoma. Study-level points and caveats: From baseline, blood top tumor clonotypes peaked at 2 weeks post-radiation. Baseline intratumoral clonotype presence is unknown without pretreatment biopsies.

The CDR3 has 11 amino acids. The germline V gene has CDR1 SGHNT and CDR2 YYREEE (reference sequence). A remark on this clone: Antigen: not known. The junction shows a germline mismatch at one end, possibly a read error.

Time point reported: baseline pretreatment blood. This sample's treatment: 15 Gy SBRT to primary tumor, nephrectomy 4 weeks later. Serial blood draws occurred at baseline and 2 and 4 weeks post-SBRT. This renal cell carcinoma was of the clear cell type. Clones were read by immunoSEQ multiplex PCR, and TCRdb kept only the in-frame ones, dropping some. Of nearly 50,000 clones listed, 75% to 85% are singletons. The TCR originated in a woman aged 70-85 years with renal cell carcinoma. The V gene is TRBV5-4, the J gene TRBJ1-5, with 7 bases that match TRBD1. This specimen consisted of blood, obtained from a patient whose treatment included radiotherapy and nephrectomy. The CDR3 protein is CASSCRDSMCF. CDR3 bases: TGTGCCAGCAGCTGCCGGGACAGTATGTGTTTT.